This T cell receptor beta chain comes out of a study of T cell responses to AZD1222 COVID-19 vaccine (dated by TCRdb to the early 2020s). About the study as a whole: AZD1222 recipients with second doses at about 4 weeks or about 12 weeks were pooled, because spike-specific TCR depth and breadth did not differ between schedules. Enrollment into the trials was organized by age into subgroups of 18-55, 56-69 and 70-plus years, and those subgroups contained roughly 150, 30 and 60 TCR-sequenced participants, respectively. A total of approximately 240 trial participants underwent TCR sequencing, of whom 207 received two doses of AZD1222 and roughly 25 received two doses of the MenACWY control vaccine.

The CDR3 regions of human TCRbeta chains were analyzed by immunosequencing. For the original study's pipeline: TCRs in the repertoires were matched against a reference library of SARS-CoV-2-specific TCRs that had been generated with the MIRA antigen-specificity platform. Breadth was defined as the fraction of unique TCRs that were SARS-CoV-2-associated, and depth was defined as the fraction of total T cells that were SARS-CoV-2-associated. Each spike-specific TCR was assigned to its reactive spike region and to a CD4 or CD8 class using the MIRA data. Log10-transformed breadth and depth values were compared by one-way ANOVA with Sidak's multiple comparisons tests. TCRdb took over this immuneACCESS table, retaining in-frame rearrangements with V and J assigned. Such tables are incomplete; in checked studies, under half of the missing clones stem from an unresolved V gene, and the remainder is unexplained. The V and J calls and clone size were taken over from that table, and D and trimming were inferred from the DNA. This sample gives 120,000 or so clones in total; roughly 90% of them show up just once. The ten largest clones capture 1.5% to 1.8% of the sample.

In the paper's terms, the time point label means: baseline before first vaccination. The vaccinee samples were drawn from two UK trials, COV001 and COV002, one of which was a single-blind randomized controlled phase 2/3 trial testing AZD1222 (ChAdOx1 nCoV-19) in healthy adults. Trial participant PBMC samples were collected at day 0 and day 28 after the second dose for TCRbeta chain sequencing. Results the study describes overall, beyond this receptor: Conclusions about previously exposed vaccinees are limited because only six or seven AZD1222 recipients were SARS-CoV-2 seropositive at baseline. In the small 56-69-year group, the increase in depth fell short of significance, most likely because of low power. No day 14 peak-response samples were available, so repertoires were characterized only after the peak T cell response. Most participants were white British and females outnumbered males, and the authors suggested that clonal diversity may have been underestimated. Epitopes outside the regions mutated in the B.1.351 and B.1.1.7 variants were reportedly recognized by nearly half of the unique spike-specific TCRs. CD4 TCRs associated with the vaccine covered the entire spike protein, and the dominant responses were in regions 160-218 and 743-854. After two AZD1222 doses, both the breadth and the depth of spike-specific TCRs were significantly higher than at day 0 and than in MenACWY recipients.

Taken from the germline V gene, the CDR1 and CDR2 loops are SGHAT and FQNNGV. The CDR3 holds 17 amino acids from the cysteine to the phenylalanine. Just the 51-base CDR3 DNA is kept, in frame starting at base 1. A distance of 23 bases separates the germline ends of V and J, which lose 5 bases and 4 bases respectively. A remark on this clone: Its binding antigen is unknown. Base qualities are missing; no much larger clone stands one base away.

The source was peripheral blood, collected on day 0 of AZD1222 vaccination. The receptor comes from an adult in good health. The sequence is built from TRBV11-2 and TRBJ1-1, with a tentative D gene TRBD1 over 5 matching bases. The DNA sequence is given as TGTGCCAGCAGCCATCTGGCGGGGCAGGGTGCGGGCACTGAAGCTTTCTTT. It translates as CASSHLAGQGAGTEAFF.